The 26 T cell receptor beta chains reported below all come from one sample, sequenced in a study of early T cells in non-severe SARS-CoV-2 infection. TCRdb re-analysed the 5' RACE reads in MiXCR, keeping a single row per CDR3 protein. Altogether 85,000 to 90,000 distinct CDR3 sequences are present, around 15% being singletons, with the ten largest covering roughly 6.5%. The sequenced sample was whole blood. These receptors were taken from an adult who was a healthcare worker with PCR-confirmed SARS-CoV-2 infection or an uninfected control (not recorded which).

A few counts support this clonotype. This rearrangement joins TRBV18 to TRBJ2-5; 8 nucleotides align to TRBD1. This CDR3 has 14 amino acids. V shed 3 bases and J 3 bases; nucleotides not matched to a gene: 3. Germline V CDR1 and CDR2: KGHSH, LQKENI. In DNA, the CDR3 is TGTGCCAGCTCACCGTCGACAGGGGAAGAGACCCAGTACTTC. Protein product: CASSPSTGEETQYF.

This clonotype was seen only a few times. This sequence joins TRBV9 and TRBJ1-3; D is unclear. The germline CDR1 and CDR2 sequences are SGDLS and YYNGEE. CDR3 length: 11 amino acids. The V and J ends lost 5 bases and 2 bases respectively, with 2 bases between them. The CDR3, as DNA: TGTGCCAGCAGGGCTGGAAACACCATATATTTT. Translated: CASRAGNTIYF. Combining the CDR3 with reference TRBV9 and TRBJ1-3 gives the whole variable domain DSGVTQTPKHLITATGQRVTLRCSPRSGDLSVYWYQQSLDQGLQFLIQYYNGEERAKGNILERFSAQQFPDLHSELNLSSLELGDSALYFCASRAGNTIYFGEGSWLTVV.

This chain links TRBV28 with TRBJ2-7; D may match TRBD1 or TRBD2 (5 bases each). V was pared by 4 bases and J by 0 bases, with 16 bases between. CDR1 MDHEN and CDR2 SYDVKM come from the germline V gene. This CDR3 region has 16 residues. The CDR3 loop is CASSSLRDGSSYEQYF. The CDR3 nucleotides are TGTGCCAGCAGTTCCCTCCGGGACGGAAGCTCCTACGAGCAGTACTTC.

The CDR3 region is CASSFQRPEAFF. Here the CDR3 DNA reads TGTGCCAGCAGCTTTCAGAGGCCTGAAGCTTTCTTT. The chain links TRBV7-2 to TRBJ1-1, with D hard to call. CDR3 length equals 12 residues. V was pared by 3 bases and J by 6 bases, with 8 bases between. Looked up from germline, CDR1 is SGHTA and CDR2 is FQGNSA. Full variable domain (rest looked up from reference TRBV7-2 and TRBJ1-1): GAGVSQSPSNKVTEKGKDVELRCDPISGHTALYWYRQSLGQGLEFLIYFQGNSAPDKSGLPSDRFSAERTGGSVSTLTIQRTQQEDSAVYLCASSFQRPEAFFGQGTRLTVV.

This clonotype was found a few times. The V and J genes are TRBV2 and TRBJ1-4; possibly TRBD1 for D (5 bases). Trimming left V 2 bases short and J 8 bases short, with 12 bases between. The CDR3 totals 14 residues. In germline, CDR1 is SNHLY, CDR2 FYNNEI. For the CDR3, the DNA is TGTGCCAGCAGTGAAAATCAGGGCGAGGAAAAACTGTTTTTT. Protein: CASSENQGEEKLFF.

This rearrangement joins TRBV11-1 to TRBJ2-2; tentatively, D is TRBD1 (5 bases). Per germline, CDR1 SGHAT and CDR2 FQDESV (reference sequence). The V end was cut by 5 bases, the J end by 0 bases, with 19 bases between. This CDR3 contains 18 residues. The CDR3: CASSPGRGGKANTGELFF. The CDR3 bases are TGTGCCAGCAGCCCAGGAAGGGGTGGCAAGGCGAACACCGGGGAGCTGTTTTTT. Variable domain in full (rest from reference TRBV11-1 and TRBJ2-2): EAEVAQSPRYKITEKSQAVAFWCDPISGHATLYWYRQILGQGPELLVQFQDESVVDDSQLPKDRFSAERLKGVDSTLKIQPAELGDSAMYLCASSPGRGGKANTGELFFGEGSRLTVL.

This sequence joins TRBV20-1 and TRBJ1-1; D possibly corresponds to TRBD1 (6 bases). Trimming took off 1 base at V and 1 base at J, with 7 bases between the two ends. Germline V CDR1 and CDR2: DFQATT, SNEGSKA (reference sequence). The CDR3 consists of 13 residues. The CDR3 DNA is TGCAGTGCTAGAGGGACAGCGAACACTGAAGCTTTCTTT. This gives the protein CSARGTANTEAFF.

This clonotype was seen ten or more times. The chain joins TRBV5-5 to TRBJ2-7, with D possibly TRBD2 on 6 matching bases. The V and J ends lost 4 bases and 4 bases respectively, with 9 bases between them. Looked up from germline, CDR1 is SGHKS and CDR2 is YYEKEE (reference sequence). The CDR3 covers 12 residues. CDR3 amino acids: CASSPGVYEQYF. Here the CDR3 DNA reads TGTGCCAGCAGCCCGGGGGTATACGAGCAGTACTTC. The full variable domain, its missing parts supplied by reference TRBV5-5 and TRBJ2-7, is DAGVTQSPTHLIKTRGQQVTLRCSPISGHKSVSWYQQVLGQGPQFIFQYYEKEERGRGNFPDRFSARQFPNYSSELNVNALLLGDSALYLCASSPGVYEQYFGPGTRLTVT.

This chain joins TRBV10-3 and TRBJ2-5, with D perhaps TRBD1 (5 bases). Trimming took off 7 bases at V and 3 bases at J, with 12 bases between the two ends. Germline V gene data show CDR1 as ENHRY and CDR2 as SYGVKD. The CDR3 covers 13 residues. The CDR3 sequence is CAITQGGEETQYF. The CDR3 coding sequence is TGTGCCATCACGCAGGGCGGAGAAGAGACCCAGTACTTC.

The rearrangement links TRBV20-1 to TRBJ2-3, with D possibly matching TRBD1 (6 bases). Trimming took 6 bases from V and 2 from J, leaving 18 bases between them. The CDR3 loop spans 15 amino acids. CDR1 is DFQATT and CDR2 is SNEGSKA in the germline V gene (reference sequence). CDR3 protein: CSAYPTGLHTDTQYF. CDR3 nucleotides: TGCAGTGCCTATCCTACAGGGCTCCACACAGATACGCAGTATTTT.

The table lists this clonotype with many counts. J is TRBJ2-5 and V is TRBV20-1, with TRBD2 identical over 11 bases. The CDR3 length is 17 residues. Germline assignment: CDR1 DFQATT and CDR2 SNEGSKA (reference sequence). Losses at the gene ends were 3 bases for V and 8 bases for J; bases not matched to a gene: 17. The CDR3 DNA sequence: TGCAGTGCTAGGGGGCCCATAGGGACTAGCGGTGGTGCCACCCAGTACTTC. As protein: CSARGPIGTSGGATQYF.

The chain carries TRBV12-3 or TRBV12-4 and TRBJ1-6, with 7 bases fitting TRBD1. Germline trimming cut 5 bases from V and 4 bases from J; bases unmatched to any gene: 5. The CDR3 is 15 residues long. The DNA for the CDR3 is TGTGCCAGCAGTCCAGGGGGAGGTTATAATTCACCCCTCCACTTT. Protein product: CASSPGGGYNSPLHF.

About this clonotype itself: A junction end diverges from the germline sequence, so it may reflect a read error. The chain couples TRBV7-9 to TRBJ1-2, with D possibly TRBD1 on 6 matching bases. The CDR3 consists of 11 residues. The V gene's germline CDR1 is SEHNR and CDR2 FQNEAQ (reference sequence). In DNA form, the CDR3 reads TGTGCCAGCAGCTTAGCGCAGGGGCGCCTCTTC. It translates to CASSLAQGRLF.

This clonotype has ten or more counts. The chain couples TRBV11-2 to TRBJ2-6, with 8 bases identical to TRBD1. The ends lost 3 bases at V and 3 bases at J; junction bases unmatched: 4. The length of the CDR3 is 16 residues. The germline V gene has CDR1 SGHAT and CDR2 FQNNGV. For the CDR3, the DNA is TGTGCCAGCAGCTTCACAGGGGGAAGTGGGGCCAACGTCCTGACTTTC. This sequence encodes CASSFTGGSGANVLTF.

This chain connects TRBV6-2 or TRBV6-3 to TRBJ1-1; tentatively, D is TRBD1 (6 bases). Germline assignment: CDR1 MNHEY and CDR2 SVGEGT. This CDR3 has 13 amino acids. Trimming cost V 5 bases and J 6 bases, with 13 bases left between them. The CDR3 nucleotides read TGTGCCAGCAGTAAACAGGGTTACGCTGAAGCTTTCTTT. As protein: CASSKQGYAEAFF.

The CDR3 sequence: CASSLVPPQGSAGELFF. CDR3 nucleotides: TGTGCCAGCAGCTTAGTGCCCCCGCAGGGTTCGGCCGGGGAGCTGTTTTTT. This rearrangement joins TRBV11-2 to TRBJ2-2; D is perhaps TRBD1 (5 bases). Trimming pared 1 base from V and 6 bases from J, leaving 18 bases between. Germline CDR1 is SGHAT and CDR2 is FQNNGV. This CDR3 spans 17 amino acids.

The V call is TRBV9, the J call TRBJ2-5, with TRBD2 identical over 7 bases. The CDR3 extends over 14 amino acids. The junction had 4 bases not matched to a gene; V was cut back by 0 bases and J by 5 bases. Germline CDR1 and CDR2: SGDLS and YYNGEE. The chain's CDR3 is CASSVAGGHETQYF. The CDR3 bases are TGTGCCAGCAGCGTAGCGGGGGGTCATGAGACCCAGTACTTC.

This clonotype was found a few times. DNA of the CDR3: TGCAGCGTTGCCCTTGGGACCGGGGAGCTGTTTTTT. Its protein is CSVALGTGELFF. V and J are TRBV29-1 and TRBJ2-2; D is uncertain. Germline values: CDR1 SQVTM, CDR2 ANQGSEA. V was cut by 4 bases and J by 5 bases, with 8 bases left in between. This CDR3 is 12 amino acids long.

The chain combines TRBV6-8 with TRBJ1-1; D might be TRBD1 (5 bases). The germline V and J ends were trimmed by 6 bases and 0 bases, with 11 bases remaining between them. Germline V lookup: CDR1 MNHGY, CDR2 SAAAGT. The CDR3 spans 14 residues. CDR3 bases: TGTGCCAGCAGCCCCGGGACGGTGAACACTGAAGCTTTCTTT. Protein sequence: CASSPGTVNTEAFF.

The CDR3 DNA sequence: TGTGCCAGCAGCGCGAGTAGGGGGGGAACCTACAATGAGCAGTTCTTC. Protein sequence: CASSASRGGTYNEQFF. The chain joins TRBV7-2 to TRBJ2-1, with TRBD2 as a possible D gene (7 bases). Trimming cost V 5 bases and J 2 bases, with 16 bases left between them. Germline V gives CDR1 SGHTA, CDR2 FQGNSA. The CDR3 runs 16 residues.

This clonotype was seen more than once but under ten times. This chain links TRBV6-2 or TRBV6-3 with TRBJ1-3; 7 bases match TRBD1. V shed 6 bases and J 4 bases; nucleotides not matched to a gene: 12. CDR1 MNHEY and CDR2 SVGEGT come from the germline V gene. The CDR3 is 16 residues long. CDR3 sequence reads: CASSSGQALRGNTIYF. The CDR3 coding sequence is TGTGCCAGCAGCTCCGGACAGGCGTTGAGGGGAAACACCATATATTTT.

A few counts support this clonotype. The CDR3 loop is CASSLTDLPTDTQYF. The CDR3 DNA is TGTGCCAGCAGCTTAACCGACCTTCCCACAGATACGCAGTATTTT. The rearrangement links TRBV7-3 to TRBJ2-3; D remains unclear. With 0 bases removed from V and 2 bases from J, the gap between germline ends came to 9 bases. CDR1 is SGHTA, CDR2 FQGTGA, per germline. This CDR3 comprises 15 residues.

In its sample, this clonotype was seen many times. The rearrangement uses TRBV12-3 or TRBV12-4 and TRBJ2-5, with a tentative D call TRBD1 (6 bases). This CDR3 spans 16 amino acids. Trimming removed 5 bases at V and 1 base at J, with 17 bases between. CDR3 sequence (DNA): TGTGCCAGCAGTCGATCAGGGGCCACAATCCAAGAGACCCAGTACTTC. It translates to CASSRSGATIQETQYF.

The V and J genes are TRBV5-1 and TRBJ1-5; D remains ambiguous. Germline CDR1 reads SGHRS; CDR2 reads YFSETQ. This CDR3 is built from 14 residues. The V gene lost 0 bases and the J gene lost 3 bases, with 7 bases spanning the gap. The CDR3: CASSLEGPNQPQHF. The CDR3 DNA reads TGCGCCAGCAGCTTGGAAGGGCCCAATCAGCCCCAGCATTTT.

There are many counts of this clonotype. The chain uses TRBV3-1 and TRBJ2-1; D may be TRBD1 or TRBD2 (6 bases each). V was shortened by 1 base and J by 5 bases, with 15 bases between the two germline ends. CDR1 LGHDT and CDR2 YNNKEL come from the germline V gene (reference sequence). The CDR3 is made up of 16 amino acids. The CDR3 DNA follows: TGTGCCAGCAGCCAAGGGGGGGCGGGGACGAACAATGAGCAGTTCTTC. Its protein product is CASSQGGAGTNNEQFF.

This clonotype was recorded at least ten times. The rearrangement joins TRBV5-1 to TRBJ1-5; weak D call: TRBD1 (5 bases). The CDR3 contains 14 residues. CDR1 is SGHRS and CDR2 is YFSETQ in the germline V gene. With 1 base removed from V and 5 bases from J, the gap between germline ends came to 10 bases. The CDR3 loop is CASSLKGTDQPQHF. CDR3 bases: TGCGCCAGCAGCTTGAAAGGGACCGATCAGCCCCAGCATTTT.